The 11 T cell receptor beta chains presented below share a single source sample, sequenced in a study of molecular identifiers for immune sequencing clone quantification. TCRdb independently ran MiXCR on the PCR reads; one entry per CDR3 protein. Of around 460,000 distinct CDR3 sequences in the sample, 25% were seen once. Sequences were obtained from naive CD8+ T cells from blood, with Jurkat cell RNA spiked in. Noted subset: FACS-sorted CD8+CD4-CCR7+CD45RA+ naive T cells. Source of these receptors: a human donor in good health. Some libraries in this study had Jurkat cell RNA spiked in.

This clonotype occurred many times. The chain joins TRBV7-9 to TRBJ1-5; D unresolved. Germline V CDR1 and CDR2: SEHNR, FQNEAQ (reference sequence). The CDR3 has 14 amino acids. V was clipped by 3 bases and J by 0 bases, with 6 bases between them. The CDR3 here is CASSFGDSNQPQHF. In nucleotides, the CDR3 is TGTGCCAGCAGCTTCGGAGATAGCAATCAGCCCCAGCATTTT. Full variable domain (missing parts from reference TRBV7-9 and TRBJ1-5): DTGVSQNPRHKITKRGQNVTFRCDPISEHNRLYWYRQTLGQGPEFLTYFQNEAQLEKSRLLSDRFSAERPKGSFSTLEIQRTEQGDSAMYLCASSFGDSNQPQHFGDGTRLSIL.

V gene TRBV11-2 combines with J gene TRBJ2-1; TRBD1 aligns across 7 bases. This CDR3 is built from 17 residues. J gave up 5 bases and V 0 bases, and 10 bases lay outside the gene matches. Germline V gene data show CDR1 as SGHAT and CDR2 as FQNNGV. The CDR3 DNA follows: TGTGCCAGCAGCTTAGAGGGAACAGGGGTTGATCACAATGAGCAGTTCTTC. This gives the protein CASSLEGTGVDHNEQFF.

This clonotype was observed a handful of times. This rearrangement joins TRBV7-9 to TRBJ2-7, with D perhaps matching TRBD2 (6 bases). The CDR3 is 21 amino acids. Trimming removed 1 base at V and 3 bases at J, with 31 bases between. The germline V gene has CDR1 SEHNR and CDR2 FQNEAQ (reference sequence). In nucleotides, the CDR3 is TGTGCCAGCAGCTTAGGTGAACTACGAGCTAACGCCCCGGCGGGGCTCTACGAGCAGTACTTC. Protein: CASSLGELRANAPAGLYEQYF.

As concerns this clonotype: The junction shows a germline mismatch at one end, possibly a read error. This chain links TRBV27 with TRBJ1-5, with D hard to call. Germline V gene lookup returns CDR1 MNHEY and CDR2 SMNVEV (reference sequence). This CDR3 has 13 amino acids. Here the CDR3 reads CASGFLGDQPQHF. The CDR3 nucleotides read TGTGCCAGCGGTTTTTTAGGCGATCAGCCCCAGCATTTT.

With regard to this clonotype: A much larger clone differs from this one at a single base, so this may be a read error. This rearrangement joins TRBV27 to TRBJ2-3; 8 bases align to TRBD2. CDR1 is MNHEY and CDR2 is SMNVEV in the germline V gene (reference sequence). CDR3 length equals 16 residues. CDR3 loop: CASSLEVAGNTNTQYF. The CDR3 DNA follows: TGTGCCAGCAGTTTAGAGGTAGCGGGGAACACAAATACGCAGTATTTT.

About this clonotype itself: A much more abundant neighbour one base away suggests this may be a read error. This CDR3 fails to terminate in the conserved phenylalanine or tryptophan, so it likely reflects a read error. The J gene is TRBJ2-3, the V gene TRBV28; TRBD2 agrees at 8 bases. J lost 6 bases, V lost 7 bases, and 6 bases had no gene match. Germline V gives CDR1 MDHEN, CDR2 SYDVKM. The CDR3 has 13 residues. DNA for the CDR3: TGTGCCAGCAAGGCTAGCGGGCTTGATACGCAGTATTCT. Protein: CASKASGLDTQYS.

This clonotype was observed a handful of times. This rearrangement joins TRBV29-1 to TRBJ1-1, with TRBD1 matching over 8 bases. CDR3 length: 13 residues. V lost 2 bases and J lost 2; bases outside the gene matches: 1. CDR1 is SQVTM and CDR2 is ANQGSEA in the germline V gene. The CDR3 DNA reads TGCAGCGTTGAAACAGGGGGAAACACTGAAGCTTTCTTT. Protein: CSVETGGNTEAFF.

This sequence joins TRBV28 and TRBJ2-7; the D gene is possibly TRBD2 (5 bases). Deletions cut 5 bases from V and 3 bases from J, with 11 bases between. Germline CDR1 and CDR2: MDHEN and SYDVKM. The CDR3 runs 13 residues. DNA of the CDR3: TGTGCCAGCAGTACCGGGAATGGCTACGAGCAGTACTTC. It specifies CASSTGNGYEQYF.

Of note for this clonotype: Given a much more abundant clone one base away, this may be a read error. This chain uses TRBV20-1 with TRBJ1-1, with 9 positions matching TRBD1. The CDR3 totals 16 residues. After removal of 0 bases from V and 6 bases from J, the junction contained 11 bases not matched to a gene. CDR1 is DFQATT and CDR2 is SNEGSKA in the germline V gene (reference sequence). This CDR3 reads CSARDLLGQGYAEAFF. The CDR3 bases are TGCAGTGCTAGAGATCTTTTGGGACAGGGTTATGCTGAAGCTTTCTTT.

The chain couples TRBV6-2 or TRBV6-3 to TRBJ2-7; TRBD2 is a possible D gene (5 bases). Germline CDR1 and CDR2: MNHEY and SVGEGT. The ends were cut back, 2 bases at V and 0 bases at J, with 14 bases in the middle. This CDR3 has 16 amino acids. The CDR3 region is CASSYGPGSSSYEQYF. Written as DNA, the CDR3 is TGTGCCAGCAGTTACGGGCCGGGGTCGAGCTCCTACGAGCAGTACTTC.

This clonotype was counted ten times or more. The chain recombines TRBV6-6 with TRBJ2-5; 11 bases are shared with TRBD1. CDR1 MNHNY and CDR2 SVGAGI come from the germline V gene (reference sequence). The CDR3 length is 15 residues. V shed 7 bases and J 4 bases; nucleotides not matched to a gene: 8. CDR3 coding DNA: TGTGCCAGCATTCCAACAGGACAGGGGGCAGAGACCCAGTACTTC. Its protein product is CASIPTGQGAETQYF.